The 15 T cell receptor beta chains reported below all come from one sample, sequenced in a study of blood T cell repertoires in COVID-19. Data came from immunoSEQ multiplex PCR; TCRdb stores just in-frame clones and leaves some out. The sample holds 150,000 to 200,000 clones, about 91% seen once. Sample: PBMCs or T cells enriched from blood (not recorded which). The receptors come from a young woman who had recovered from COVID-19.

The chain recombines TRBV28 with TRBJ2-7; 8 bases match TRBD1. Trimming removed 7 bases from V and 9 bases from J; junction bases left unmatched: 8. CDR3 length: 12 residues. The germline V gene encodes CDR1 MDHEN and CDR2 SYDVKM. The CDR3 sequence is CASKRGQGVQYF. CDR3 coding DNA: TGTGCCAGCAAGAGAGGACAGGGAGTGCAGTACTTC.

This chain joins TRBV7-9 and TRBJ2-1; 8 bases are shared with TRBD2. The V gene end was trimmed by 8 bases and the J gene end by 7 bases; junction bases not matched to a gene: 16. The CDR3 loop spans 16 amino acids. Germline V gene lookup returns CDR1 SEHNR and CDR2 FQNEAQ (reference sequence). The CDR3 loop reads CASSRYRAGVWNEQFF. CDR3 sequence (DNA): TGTGCCAGCTCCCGGTATAGAGCGGGAGTGTGGAATGAGCAGTTCTTC.

This clone was observed once. This chain links TRBV7-6 with TRBJ2-2, with TRBD2 as a possible D gene (6 bases). The CDR3 loop spans 16 amino acids. Germline CDR1 SGHVS, CDR2 FNYEAQ. V lost 1 base, J lost 0 bases, and 9 bases lay in between. DNA for the CDR3: TGTGCCAGCAGCTTAGTCGGACTACCGAACACCGGGGAGCTGTTTTTT. Translating it yields CASSLVGLPNTGELFF.

This clone was observed a few times. V is TRBV28 and J is TRBJ1-6, with D hard to call. CDR1 and CDR2 from the germline V gene are MDHEN and SYDVKM. The CDR3 runs 11 residues. Trimming left V 5 bases short and J 6 bases short, with 2 bases between. The CDR3 region has the DNA TGTGCCAGCAGTCGTAATTCACCCCTCCACTTT. Translation: CASSRNSPLHF.

This clone was observed a single time. Other DNA sequences in the same sample also yield this CDR3. The V gene is TRBV5-1, the J gene TRBJ2-7; 10 bases line up with TRBD2. With 0 bases clipped from V and 1 base from J, the junction kept 7 bases outside the gene matches. There are 17 residues in the CDR3. Germline lookup yields CDR1 SGHRS and CDR2 YFSETQ. This chain's CDR3 is CASSLGLAGVGSYEQYF. CDR3 nucleotides: TGCGCCAGCAGCTTGGGGCTAGCGGGAGTGGGGTCCTACGAGCAGTACTTC.

The rearrangement uses TRBV10-3 and TRBJ1-2; 8 bases map to TRBD1. V lost 3 bases, J lost 6 bases, and 12 bases stayed unmatched. The CDR3 is made up of 16 amino acids. The germline V gene encodes CDR1 ENHRY and CDR2 SYGVKD. The CDR3 sequence: CAISDPQGGLYHGYTF. The DNA for the CDR3 is TGTGCCATCAGTGACCCACAGGGGGGTCTCTATCATGGCTACACCTTC.

The J gene is TRBJ2-3, the V gene TRBV5-3; TRBD2 matches at 7 bases. TRBV5-3 is labeled an ORF, and its function is uncertain. This CDR3 contains 15 residues. V lost 6 bases, J lost 0 bases, and 7 bases stayed unmatched. The CDR3: CARTGLRESTDTQYF. The CDR3 DNA reads TGTGCCAGAACCGGATTGCGGGAGAGCACAGATACGCAGTATTTT.

This clone was seen once. The chain is built from TRBV28 and TRBJ1-1; the match to TRBD1 covers 7 bases. Germline lookup yields CDR1 MDHEN and CDR2 SYDVKM. The J segment lost 1 base and the V segment lost 3 bases, leaving 5 bases of the junction unmatched. The CDR3 runs 15 residues. The CDR3 DNA is TGTGCCAGCAGTTTGGAGGGGGCCGGGAACACTGAAGCTTTCTTT. Residues: CASSLEGAGNTEAFF. The full variable domain, completed using reference TRBV28 and TRBJ1-1, is DVKVTQSSRYLVKRTGEKVFLECVQDMDHENMFWYRQDPGLGLRLIYFSYDVKMKEKGDIPEGYSVSREKKERFSLILESASTNQTSMYLCASSLEGAGNTEAFFGQGTRLTVV.

The V call is TRBV28, the J call TRBJ2-7, with TRBD1 identical over 8 bases. The ends lost 4 bases at V and 1 base at J; junction bases unmatched: 0. Germline values: CDR1 MDHEN, CDR2 SYDVKM. This CDR3 spans 13 amino acids. The CDR3 reads CASSWTGSYEQYF. CDR3 nucleotide sequence: TGTGCCAGCAGTTGGACAGGGTCCTACGAGCAGTACTTC.

The gene calls are TRBV7-9 and TRBJ2-1; 11 bases are a match to TRBD2. The V gene's germline CDR1 is SEHNR and CDR2 FQNEAQ (reference sequence). V shed 7 bases and J 2 bases; nucleotides not matched to a gene: 4. This CDR3 is built from 15 residues. The DNA of the CDR3 is TGTGCCAGCACCCCGACTAGCGGGACCTACAATGAGCAGTTCTTC. Its protein product is CASTPTSGTYNEQFF.

This clone appeared once. The chain links TRBV7-3 to TRBJ2-1, with 10 positions matching TRBD2. The CDR3 extends over 12 amino acids. V lost 5 bases to trimming and J lost 12 bases; unmatched junction nucleotides: 4. Germline values: CDR1 SGHTA, CDR2 FQGTGA. CDR3 bases: TGTGCCAGCAGCCTCCAGCGGGAGGGGCAGTTCTTC. Translating it yields CASSLQREGQFF.

The gene calls are TRBV29-1 and TRBJ2-3; 9 bases map to TRBD2. CDR3 size: 15 residues. Germline V gene data show CDR1 as SQVTM and CDR2 as ANQGSEA. V lost 4 bases, J lost 2 bases, and 7 bases stayed unmatched. CDR3 nucleotides: TGCAGCGTTGGGCCGACTAGCGGATTCACAGATACGCAGTATTTT. Its translation is CSVGPTSGFTDTQYF.

The chain employs TRBV28 and TRBJ2-5; 7 nucleotides agree with TRBD1. Germline assignment: CDR1 MDHEN and CDR2 SYDVKM. V shed 4 bases, J shed 5 bases, and the junction held 7 bases outside the gene matches. The CDR3 consists of 14 residues. CDR3: CASSSVQGLETQYF. The CDR3 region has the DNA TGTGCCAGCAGTTCCGTACAGGGGTTGGAGACCCAGTACTTC. Full variable domain (rest looked up from reference TRBV28 and TRBJ2-5): DVKVTQSSRYLVKRTGEKVFLECVQDMDHENMFWYRQDPGLGLRLIYFSYDVKMKEKGDIPEGYSVSREKKERFSLILESASTNQTSMYLCASSSVQGLETQYFGPGTRLLVL.

The chain uses TRBV2 and TRBJ2-2; perhaps TRBD1 as D (5 bases). Trimming took 7 bases from V and 8 from J, leaving 20 bases between them. Germline V CDR1 and CDR2: SNHLY, FYNNEI. CDR3 length: 15 residues. The CDR3 here is CASTAQGANGGELFF. As DNA, the CDR3 is TGTGCCAGCACCGCCCAAGGGGCTAATGGGGGGGAGCTGTTTTTT.

The V and J genes are TRBV7-9 and TRBJ2-5; no clear D gene. Germline V gene data show CDR1 as SEHNR and CDR2 as FQNEAQ (reference sequence). This CDR3 is built from 12 residues. V was trimmed by 2 bases and J by 5 bases, leaving 6 bases between them. The CDR3 bases are TGTGCCAGCAGCTTAAATTCTGAGACCCAGTACTTC. This codes for CASSLNSETQYF.